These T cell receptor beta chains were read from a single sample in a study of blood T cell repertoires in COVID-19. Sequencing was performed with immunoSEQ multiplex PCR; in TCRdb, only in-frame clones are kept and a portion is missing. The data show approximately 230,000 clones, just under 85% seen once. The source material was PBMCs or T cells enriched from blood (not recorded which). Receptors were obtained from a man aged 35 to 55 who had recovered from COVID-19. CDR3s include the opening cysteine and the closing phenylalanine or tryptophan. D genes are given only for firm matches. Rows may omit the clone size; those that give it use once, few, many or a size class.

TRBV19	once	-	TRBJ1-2	TGTGCCAGTAGTGCCCTAAGACAGGTGAATGCCGGCTACACCTTC	CASSALRQVNAGYTF
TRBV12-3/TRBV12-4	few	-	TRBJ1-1	TGTGCCAGCAGCCGATCACAGCCGACTGAAGCTTTCTTT	CASSRSQPTEAFF
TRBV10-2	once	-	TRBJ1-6	TGCGCCAGCAGTGAAGAGGCAGATAATTCACCCCTCCACTTT	CASSEEADNSPLHF
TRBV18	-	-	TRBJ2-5	TGTGCCAGCTCACCAACCCGCGACAGGCCCAAAGGGGAGACCCAGTACTTC	CASSPTRDRPKGETQYF
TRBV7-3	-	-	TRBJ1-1	TGTGCCAGCAGCTTAGGGAAGCAGGGGCGAGCTGAAGCTTTCTTT	CASSLGKQGRAEAFF
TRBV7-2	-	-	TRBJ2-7	TGTGCCAGCAGCTTTACCGGGAGAACCTACGAGCAGTACTTC	CASSFTGRTYEQYF
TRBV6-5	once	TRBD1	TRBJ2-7	TGTGCCAGCAGGCAAGACAGGGGGCGGGACGAGCAGTACTTC	CASRQDRGRDEQYF
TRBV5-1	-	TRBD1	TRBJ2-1	TGCGCCAGCAGCTTTACCGGGACAGCCAGCCCTGAGCAGTTCTTC	CASSFTGTASPEQFF
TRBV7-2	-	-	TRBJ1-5	TGTGCCAGCAGCCCCCAGGGTACGAGCAATCAGCCCCAGCATTTT	CASSPQGTSNQPQHF
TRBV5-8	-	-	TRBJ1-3	TGTGCCAGCAGCCCCTGGGGCCGACGGGGAAACACCATATATTTT	CASSPWGRRGNTIYF
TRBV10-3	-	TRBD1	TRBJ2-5	TGTGCCATCAGCCAGGACAGGGGGCGGCTGACCCAGTACTTC	CAISQDRGRLTQYF
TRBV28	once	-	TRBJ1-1	TGTGCCAGCAGTCTCCCGGACACCACTGAAGCTTTCTTT	CASSLPDTTEAFF
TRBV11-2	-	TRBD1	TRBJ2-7	TGTGCCAGCAGGGACGGCAGGGGGTCAGGATACGAGCAGTACTTC	CASRDGRGSGYEQYF
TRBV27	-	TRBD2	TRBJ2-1	TGTGCCAGCAGCCCGGGACTAGGAATCCCCTACAATGAGCAGTTCTTC	CASSPGLGIPYNEQFF
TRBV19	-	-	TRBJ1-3	TGTGCCAGTAGTATCACCGAGGGAAACACCATATATTTT	CASSITEGNTIYF
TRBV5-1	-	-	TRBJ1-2	TGCGCCAGCAAGGCAGAGGGCTATGGCTACACCTTC	CASKAEGYGYTF
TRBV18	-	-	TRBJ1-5	TGTGCCAGCTCACCAGGGGCCCGCAATCAGCCCCAGCATTTT	CASSPGARNQPQHF
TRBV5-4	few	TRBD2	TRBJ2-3	TGTGCCAGCAGCTTGTACGCGGGAGGGAGGGCAGATACGCAGTATTTT	CASSLYAGGRADTQYF
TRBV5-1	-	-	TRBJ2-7	TGCGCCAGCAGCTTGGGGCACTACGAGCAGTACTTC	CASSLGHYEQYF
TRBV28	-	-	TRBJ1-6	TGTGCCAGCATTACGTATCAGGAGGGCGGTAATTCACCCCTCCACTTT	CASITYQEGGNSPLHF
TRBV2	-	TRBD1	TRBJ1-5	TGTGCCAGCGCCTTCGAGCCACAGGGGTATAGTGATCAGCCCCAGCATTTT	CASAFEPQGYSDQPQHF
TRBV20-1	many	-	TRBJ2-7	TGCAGTGCTAGTCTAGCATTCGAGCAGTACTTC	CSASLAFEQYF
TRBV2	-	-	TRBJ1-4	TGTGCCAGCAGTGATCGGTCAACTAATGAAAAACTGTTTTTT	CASSDRSTNEKLFF